This TCR beta chain is drawn from a study of cytomegalovirus exposure and HLA in healthy donors. Across the study: Earlier, 150 million to 200 million T cells were analyzed, and around 100 million unique TCR beta sequences were found among them. The study's findings and limits: An analysis was carried out later, and it reportedly showed fewer N-insertions in an Asian-associated ancestry cluster than the 666-donor mean. Certain sequence variants were highly shared and formed a cluster, and this cluster was likely a sequencing artifact. Indistinguishable V segments such as TRBV6-2 and TRBV6-3 were excluded.

Use of 60 Vbeta and 13 Jbeta primers characterized the PCR. Measured with immunoSEQ multiplex PCR; TCRdb has only the in-frame clones, and not every one. The table includes 150,000 to 200,000 clones, 60% to 80% detected once. This clone was counted a few times. Its antigen is not identified. J gave up 0 bases and V 10 bases, and 9 bases lay outside the gene matches. CDR3 length: 14 residues. The V gene's germline CDR1 is ENHRY and CDR2 SYGVKD. This chain uses TRBV10-3 with TRBJ2-7, with TRBD1 matching over 7 bases. The sequence was collected from a woman aged 30 to 39 in good health and CMV-seronegative. The sequencing sample was made of PBMCs. This CDR3 is CASRPTGDSYEQYF. In DNA, the CDR3 is TGTGCCAGCAGGCCTACAGGGGACTCCTACGAGCAGTACTTC.